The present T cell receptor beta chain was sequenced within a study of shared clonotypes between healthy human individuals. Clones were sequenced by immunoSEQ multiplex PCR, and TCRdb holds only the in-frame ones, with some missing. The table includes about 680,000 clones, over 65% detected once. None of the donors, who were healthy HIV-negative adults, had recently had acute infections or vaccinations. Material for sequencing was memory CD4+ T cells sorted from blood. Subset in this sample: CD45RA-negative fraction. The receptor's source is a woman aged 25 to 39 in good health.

As DNA, the CDR3 is TGTGCCAGCAGAGCACCAGGGGTCTCTGGAAACACCATATATTTT. It yields the protein CASRAPGVSGNTIYF. The chain has TRBV7-9 and TRBJ1-3, with D perhaps matching TRBD1 (6 bases). Germline assignment: CDR1 SEHNR and CDR2 FQNEAQ (reference sequence). This CDR3 is 15 amino acids long. With 6 bases removed from V and 0 bases from J, the gap between germline ends came to 12 bases.